The 8 T cell receptor beta chains given below trace back to one sample, sequenced in a study of molecular identifiers for immune sequencing clone quantification. In TCRdb, the PCR reads were re-called with MiXCR into one record per CDR3 protein. The table lists some 100,000 distinct CDR3 sequences, roughly 38% of them singletons. The sequenced sample was naive CD8+ T cells from blood, with Jurkat cell RNA spiked in. The subset was: FACS-sorted CD8+CD4-CCR7+CD45RA+ naive T cells. These receptors were taken from a human donor in good health. Some libraries in this study had Jurkat cell RNA spiked in.

With respect to this clonotype: A read error may be the cause here, since a much bigger clone is one base away. The CDR3 reads CASCSIAGGAYEQYF. The CDR3 DNA reads TGTGCCAGCTGCTCTATAGCGGGAGGCGCCTACGAGCAGTACTTC. The genes are TRBV14 and TRBJ2-7; 10 positions agree with TRBD2. In germline, CDR1 is SGHDN, CDR2 FVKESK. The CDR3 covers 15 residues. V lost 8 bases to trimming and J lost 2 bases; unmatched junction nucleotides: 9.

As to this clonotype: The CDR3 does not close with the conserved phenylalanine or tryptophan, likely indicating a read error. The genes are TRBV27 and TRBJ2-7; 7 nucleotides agree with TRBD1. J lost 3 bases, V lost 5 bases, and 4 bases had no gene match. The CDR3 contains 13 residues. Germline-derived CDR1 and CDR2 are MNHEY and SMNVEV (reference sequence). The CDR3 reads CASSLRTGYEQYI. For the CDR3, the DNA is TGTGCCAGCAGTCTCCGGACAGGCTACGAGCAGTACATC.

This clonotype has a count of ten or more. The chain couples TRBV20-1 to TRBJ2-6; no definite D call. V shed 4 bases and J shed 0 bases, with 7 bases lying between them. The CDR3 sequence is 14 residues long. Germline V gene sequence: CDR1 DFQATT, CDR2 SNEGSKA (reference sequence). CDR3 residues: CSATDLSGANVLTF. The DNA for the CDR3 is TGCAGTGCTACGGACCTCTCTGGGGCCAACGTCCTGACTTTC.

This clonotype was picked up a small number of times. The CDR3 DNA is TGTGCCAGTAGTACACTGAGTCTCGGCAATCAGCCCCAGCATTTT. Its protein is CASSTLSLGNQPQHF. The V and J genes are TRBV19 and TRBJ1-5; D not resolved. In germline, CDR1 is LNHDA, CDR2 SQIVND (reference sequence). The CDR3 extends over 15 amino acids. Trimming stripped 4 bases from V and 2 bases from J, with 12 bases between. Full variable domain (outside the CDR3, taken from reference TRBV19 and TRBJ1-5): DGGITQSPKYLFRKEGQNVTLSCEQNLNHDAMYWYRQDPGQGLRLIYYSQIVNDFQKGDIAEGYSVSREKKESFPLTVTSAQKNPTAFYLCASSTLSLGNQPQHFGDGTRLSIL.

This clonotype came up many times. The chain links TRBV7-8 to TRBJ2-7; unclear D gene. Germline V CDR1 and CDR2: SGHVS, FQNEAQ. With 1 base removed from V and 0 bases from J, the gap between germline ends came to 13 bases. The CDR3 loop spans 16 amino acids. The CDR3 region is CASSLVSRPISYEQYF. In DNA form, the CDR3 reads TGTGCCAGCAGCTTAGTGTCCAGGCCGATCTCCTACGAGCAGTACTTC. Using reference TRBV7-8 and TRBJ2-7 for the parts outside the CDR3, the full variable domain is GAGVSQSPRYKVAKRGQDVALRCDPISGHVSLFWYQQALGQGPEFLTYFQNEAQLDKSGLPSDRFFAERPEGSVSTLKIQRTQQEDSAVYLCASSLVSRPISYEQYFGPGTRLTVT.

The gene calls are TRBV4-3 and TRBJ2-5; TRBD1 aligns across 8 bases. With 4 bases clipped from V and 4 bases from J, the junction kept 8 bases outside the gene matches. The CDR3 extends over 15 amino acids. Germline V gives CDR1 LGHNA, CDR2 YSLEER. This CDR3 is CASSPGTGPGETQYF. The CDR3 DNA follows: TGCGCCAGCAGCCCCGGGACAGGTCCAGGAGAGACCCAGTACTTC.

Note on this clonotype: This sequence may be a read error, since a much larger clone differs from it by one base. The CDR3 ends on some other residue instead of the conserved phenylalanine or tryptophan, so this is likely a read error. This sequence joins TRBV7-2 and TRBJ2-3, with 8 bases lining up with TRBD1. There are 15 residues in the CDR3. Looked up from germline, CDR1 is SGHTA and CDR2 is FQGNSA. J lost 4 bases, V lost 5 bases, and 8 bases had no gene match. For the CDR3, the DNA is TGTGCCAGCAGCCGGACAGGGTTTGTCGCAGATACGCAGTATATT. This sequence encodes CASSRTGFVADTQYI.

There are a few counts of this clonotype. The V gene is TRBV12-3 or TRBV12-4, the J gene TRBJ2-1; 13 positions agree with TRBD2. V trimming: 6 bases; J trimming: 2 bases; junction bases outside the gene matches: 7. The CDR3 runs 17 residues. The CDR3 is CASSPGLAGFPYNEQFF. In nucleotides, the CDR3 is TGTGCCAGCAGCCCGGGACTAGCGGGATTCCCCTACAATGAGCAGTTCTTC.